This T cell receptor beta chain was observed in a study of beta chain features in type 1 diabetes. Findings and limits, study-wide: For Type 1 diabetes patients, all four CD4+ subsets carried TCRB CDR3s that were moderately but significantly shorter.

Sorted populations all had greater than 98% purity. To note about this clone: Antigen unknown.

As every portion of the isolated RNA was reverse transcribed, the sequencing read expressed TCRB transcripts. The assay was immunoSEQ multiplex PCR, and TCRdb's table has in-frame clones only and misses some. The sample has under 850,000 clones, around an eighth seen once; the top ten hold 0.022%. The sequence was obtained from a man aged 18 to 30 with type 1 diabetes. Sequenced input: naive CD4+ T cells from blood.

DNA for the CDR3: TGTGCCTGGAGTGTAGTGGGACTAGCGATCAATGAGCAGTTCTTC. It yields the protein CAWSVVGLAINEQFF. The V gene is TRBV30, the J gene TRBJ2-1, with 10 bases fitting TRBD2. In germline, CDR1 is GTSNPN, CDR2 SVGIG (reference sequence). The CDR3 runs 15 residues. The J segment lost 6 bases and the V segment lost 0 bases, leaving 5 bases of the junction unmatched.